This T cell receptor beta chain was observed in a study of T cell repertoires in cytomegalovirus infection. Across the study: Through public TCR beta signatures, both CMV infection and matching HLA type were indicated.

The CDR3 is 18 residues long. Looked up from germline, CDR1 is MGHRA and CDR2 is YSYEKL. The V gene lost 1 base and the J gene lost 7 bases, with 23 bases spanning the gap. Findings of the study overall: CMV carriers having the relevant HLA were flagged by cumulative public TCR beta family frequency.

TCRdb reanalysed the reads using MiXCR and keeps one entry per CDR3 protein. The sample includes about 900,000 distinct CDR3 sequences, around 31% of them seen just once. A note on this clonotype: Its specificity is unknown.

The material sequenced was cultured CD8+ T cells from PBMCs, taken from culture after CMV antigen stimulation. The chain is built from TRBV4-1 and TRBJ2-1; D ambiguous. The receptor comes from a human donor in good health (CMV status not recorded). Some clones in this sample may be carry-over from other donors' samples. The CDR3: CASSQGLSGPRRDNEQFF. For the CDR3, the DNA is TGCGCCAGCAGCCAAGGGCTCAGTGGCCCCCGTAGGGATAATGAGCAGTTCTTC.